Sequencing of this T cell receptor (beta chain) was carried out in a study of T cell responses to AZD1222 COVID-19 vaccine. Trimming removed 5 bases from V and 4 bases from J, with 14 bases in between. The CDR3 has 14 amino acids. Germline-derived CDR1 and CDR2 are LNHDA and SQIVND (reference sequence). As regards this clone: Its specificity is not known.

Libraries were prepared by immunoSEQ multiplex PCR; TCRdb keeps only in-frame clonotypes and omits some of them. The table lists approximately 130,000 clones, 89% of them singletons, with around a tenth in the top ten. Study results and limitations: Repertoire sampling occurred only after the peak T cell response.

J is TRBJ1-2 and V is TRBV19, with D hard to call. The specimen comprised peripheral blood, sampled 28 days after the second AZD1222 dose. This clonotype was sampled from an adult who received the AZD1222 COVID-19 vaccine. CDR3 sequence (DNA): TGTGCCAGTAGTTCAGCGGCCAACAGCTATGGCTACACCTTC. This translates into CASSSAANSYGYTF.